The rows below give T cell receptor beta chains drawn from one sample of a study of control samples from healthy donors and cancer patients. Libraries were prepared by immunoSEQ multiplex PCR; TCRdb keeps only in-frame clonotypes and omits some of them. The sample lists about 170,000 clones; just under 95% were seen once. Input material: blood. These receptors all come from a woman aged 55 to 70 in good health. CDR3s include the opening cysteine and the closing phenylalanine or tryptophan. The D gene is left open where the match is weak. The size field is filled for only some rows; it gives once, few, many or a size class.

-,TRBD2,TRBJ2-7,17,TRBV18,CASSPGLAGENSYEQYF,TGTGCCAGCTCACCGGGACTAGCGGGGGAGAACTCCTACGAGCAGTACTTC
once,-,TRBJ1-4,16,TRBV4-3,CASSQERRGYAEKLFF,TGCGCCAGCAGCCAAGAACGCAGGGGATATGCTGAAAAACTGTTTTTT
-,TRBD1,TRBJ2-7,14,TRBV5-8,CASSSRLDRDEQYF,TGTGCCAGCAGCTCCAGACTCGACAGGGACGAGCAGTACTTC
-,-,TRBJ2-1,12,TRBV29-1,CSATTGYNEQFF,TGCAGCGCCACCACAGGCTACAATGAGCAGTTCTTC
once,-,TRBJ2-2,14,TRBV7-2,CASSYDPHTGELFF,TGTGCCAGCAGCTACGACCCTCACACCGGGGAGCTGTTTTTT
-,-,TRBJ1-2,13,TRBV19,CASTDRTNYGYTF,TGTGCCAGTACCGACAGGACTAACTATGGCTACACCTTC
-,-,TRBJ1-2,13,TRBV10-3,CAISGGGVGGYTF,TGTGCCATCAGTGGGGGAGGGGTAGGTGGCTACACCTTC
-,-,TRBJ1-2,13,TRBV27,CASSFLRIGRYTF,TGTGCCAGCAGTTTTTTGCGGATCGGGCGCTACACCTTC
-,-,TRBJ2-7,13,TRBV28,CASSLGSSYEQYF,TGTGCCAGCAGTTTAGGGTCGTCCTACGAGCAGTACTTC
-,-,TRBJ1-1,16,TRBV25-1,CASSEYPGGRDTEAFF,TGTGCCAGCAGTGAGTATCCCGGGGGGCGAGACACTGAAGCTTTCTTT
-,-,TRBJ1-5,9,TRBV10-1,CVKFGPQHF,TGCGTAAAGTTCGGGCCCCAGCATTTT
-,-,TRBJ1-2,12,TRBV19,CASKDTGYGYTF,TGTGCCAGTAAGGACACTGGCTATGGCTACACCTTC
-,-,TRBJ1-2,13,TRBV10-2,CASSDRGTYGYTF,TGCGCCAGCAGTGACAGGGGTACCTATGGCTACACCTTC
-,TRBD2,TRBJ2-2,16,TRBV5-1,CASSLNSGGVTGELFF,TGCGCCAGCAGCTTAAACAGCGGGGGGGTAACCGGGGAGCTGTTTTTT
-,-,TRBJ2-3,14,TRBV11-1,CASSLNPSTDTQYF,TGTGCCAGCAGCTTAAATCCCTCCACAGATACGCAGTATTTT
-,TRBD1,TRBJ2-7,19,TRBV12-5,CASGLVGQGYSRSSYEQYF,TGTGCTAGTGGTTTGGTGGGACAGGGGTATTCAAGAAGCTCCTACGAGCAGTACTTC
few,-,TRBJ2-7,15,TRBV7-2,CASSLVAGTSPEQYF,TGTGCCAGCAGCTTAGTGGCGGGGACCTCTCCCGAGCAGTACTTC
-,-,TRBJ1-5,14,TRBV7-8,CASSLARINQPQHF,TGTGCCAGCAGCTTAGCTCGGATCAATCAGCCCCAGCATTTT
-,-,TRBJ1-5,15,TRBV2,CASSEALRGNQPQHF,TGTGCCAGCAGTGAAGCTTTACGGGGCAATCAGCCCCAGCATTTT
-,-,TRBJ2-1,15,TRBV5-4,CASSLNRDFYNEQFF,TGTGCCAGCAGTTTAAACAGGGACTTCTACAATGAGCAGTTCTTC
once,TRBD1,TRBJ2-7,18,TRBV5-1,CASSKGQGALLETYEQYF,TGCGCCAGCAGCAAAGGACAGGGGGCCCTCCTAGAAACCTACGAGCAGTACTTC
-,TRBD1,TRBJ1-1,14,TRBV10-3,CAIGQGTPNTEAFF,TGTGCCATCGGACAGGGCACCCCGAACACTGAAGCTTTCTTT
-,-,TRBJ2-7,14,TRBV19,CASSISSSKYEQYF,TGTGCCAGTAGTATCTCCAGTTCCAAGTACGAGCAGTACTTC
-,-,TRBJ2-1,12,TRBV7-2,CASRRGSNEQFF,TGTGCCAGCAGGCGGGGTAGCAATGAGCAGTTCTTC
-,TRBD1,TRBJ2-7,13,TRBV7-3,CASSTTGDSEQYF,TGTGCCAGCAGCACGACAGGGGATAGCGAGCAGTACTTC
-,-,TRBJ2-7,14,TRBV6-5,CASSLYGESYEQYF,TGTGCCAGCAGCCTCTACGGGGAATCCTACGAGCAGTACTTC
-,TRBD1,TRBJ1-1,14,TRBV7-9,CASSVDRENTEAFF,TGTGCCAGCAGCGTCGACAGGGAGAACACTGAAGCTTTCTTT
-,-,TRBJ1-3,15,TRBV6-5,CASSRSGTPGNTIYF,TGTGCCAGCAGTCGGTCCGGGACACCAGGAAACACCATATATTTT
-,-,TRBJ2-3,14,TRBV3-1/TRBV3-2,CASSQVLLGDTQYF,TGTGCCAGCAGCCAAGTCCTCCTGGGGGATACGCAGTATTTT
-,-,TRBJ1-4,16,TRBV7-5,CARSLNHPGSREKLFF,TGTGCCAGAAGCTTAAACCATCCGGGCTCTCGGGAAAAACTGTTTTTT
-,-,TRBJ2-7,11,TRBV30,CAWSLGGEQYF,TGTGCCTGGAGTCTGGGGGGCGAGCAGTACTTC
-,-,TRBJ2-3,9,TRBV12-3/TRBV12-4,CASSHTQYF,TGTGCCAGCAGCCATACGCAGTATTTT
-,-,TRBJ1-2,15,TRBV18,CASSLGTGAGYGYTF,TGTGCCAGCTCACTCGGGACGGGGGCTGGCTATGGCTACACCTTC
once,-,TRBJ1-4,13,TRBV29-1,CSVGTAENEKLFF,TGCAGCGTTGGGACGGCTGAAAATGAAAAACTGTTTTTT
-,-,TRBJ1-6,16,TRBV7-8,CASSLLGLGDGSPLHF,TGTGCCAGCAGCCTGTTGGGATTGGGGGATGGTTCACCCCTCCACTTT
-,TRBD1,TRBJ1-1,14,TRBV5-1,CASSSQGGGTEAFF,TGCGCCAGCAGCTCCCAGGGGGGAGGCACTGAAGCTTTCTTT
-,-,TRBJ1-1,12,TRBV10-1,CASSWGNTEAFF,TGCGCCAGCAGCTGGGGGAACACTGAAGCTTTCTTT
-,-,TRBJ1-3,13,TRBV4-1,CASSPLHADTIYF,TGCGCCAGCAGCCCCCTCCATGCGGACACCATATATTTT
-,TRBD1,TRBJ2-1,16,TRBV5-6,CASSSLDRGRNDEQFF,TGTGCCAGCAGCTCGCTGGACAGGGGGCGTAACGATGAGCAGTTCTTC
-,-,TRBJ2-7,17,TRBV29-1,CSVEDPGRKSNSYEQYF,TGCAGCGTTGAAGATCCGGGCAGGAAGTCAAATTCCTACGAGCAGTACTTC
-,-,TRBJ2-5,16,TRBV18,CASSPVTGNSQETQYF,TGTGCCAGCTCACCAGTCACAGGGAACTCTCAAGAGACCCAGTACTTC
-,TRBD2,TRBJ2-1,15,TRBV9,CASSDPSGGDNEQFF,TGTGCCAGCAGCGACCCTAGCGGGGGGGACAATGAGCAGTTCTTC
-,-,TRBJ2-2,14,TRBV6-5,CASSRDTSTGELFF,TGTGCCAGCAGTCGGGACACAAGTACCGGGGAGCTGTTTTTT
-,TRBD2,TRBJ2-3,16,TRBV6-4,CASSEASGSSTDTQYF,TGTGCCAGCAGTGAGGCTAGCGGGTCCTCCACAGATACGCAGTATTTT
-,-,TRBJ1-1,11,TRBV20-1,CSASRNTEAFF,TGCAGTGCTAGCCGGAACACTGAAGCTTTCTTT
-,-,TRBJ1-4,15,TRBV10-1,CASSDRKGLNEKLFF,TGCGCCAGCAGTGATCGGAAGGGCCTTAATGAAAAACTGTTTTTT
-,TRBD1,TRBJ1-4,16,TRBV14,CASSRDRGGTNEKLFF,TGTGCCAGCAGCCGAGACAGGGGAGGAACTAATGAAAAACTGTTTTTT
-,TRBD1,TRBJ2-7,15,TRBV5-5,CASSLWTGESYEQYF,TGTGCCAGCAGCTTGTGGACAGGGGAGTCCTACGAGCAGTACTTC
-,-,TRBJ2-2,14,TRBV11-2,CASSFRRNTGELFF,TGTGCCAGCAGCTTCAGGCGAAACACCGGGGAGCTGTTTTTT
-,-,TRBJ2-7,14,TRBV6-1,CASSDSRRVIEQYF,TGTGCCAGCAGTGATTCCAGGCGGGTGATCGAGCAGTACTTC
-,TRBD2,TRBJ2-3,14,TRBV5-1,CASSLTSGGDTQYF,TGCGCCAGCAGCTTGACTAGCGGGGGAGATACGCAGTATTTT
-,TRBD2,TRBJ2-1,18,TRBV10-3,CAISEPGLAGGTYNEQFF,TGTGCCATCAGTGAACCGGGACTAGCGGGGGGTACTTACAATGAGCAGTTCTTC
few,TRBD1,TRBJ1-5,14,TRBV3-1/TRBV3-2,CASSQGTGNQPQHF,TGTGCCAGCAGCCAAGGGACAGGGAATCAGCCCCAGCATTTT
once,-,TRBJ1-2,17,TRBV5-4,CASSLGSQPTGSGGYTF,TGTGCCAGCAGCTTGGGTTCCCAACCAACAGGGTCAGGTGGCTACACCTTC